The entry that follows covers one T cell receptor beta chain sequence. The target antigen is unknown. Other DNA sequences from this sample encode an identical CDR3 as well. These data are taken from a study of shared clonotypes between healthy human individuals. Study-wide results and limits: Naive subsets usually exceeded memory subsets in estimated richness.

The ends lost 1 base at V and 3 bases at J; junction bases unmatched: 3. There are 16 residues in the CDR3. Per germline, CDR1 KGHSH and CDR2 LQKENI. There were no recent acute infections or vaccinations among the donors, who were healthy HIV-negative adults. Evenly divided among several immunoSEQ plates was the genomic DNA of each subset. The table came from immunoSEQ multiplex PCR; TCRdb's copy has only in-frame clones and leaves some out. The table lists 1,400,000 or so clones, 98% to 99% of them singletons. The chain carries TRBV18 and TRBJ2-1, with 10 nucleotides matching TRBD2. The sample taken for sequencing was naive CD4+ T cells sorted from blood. This sample's subset: CD45RA+ positively selected. This receptor was obtained from a man aged 25 to 45 in good health. CDR3 sequence reads: CASSPRTSGNYNEQFF. CDR3 coding DNA: TGTGCCAGCTCACCACGGACTAGCGGCAACTACAATGAGCAGTTCTTC. Drawing the rest from reference TRBV18 and TRBJ2-1, the complete variable domain is NAGVMQNPRHLVRRRGQEARLRCSPMKGHSHVYWYRQLPEEGLKFMVYLQKENIIDESGMPKERFSAEFPKEGPSILRIQQVVRGDSAAYFCASSPRTSGNYNEQFFGPGTRLTVL.